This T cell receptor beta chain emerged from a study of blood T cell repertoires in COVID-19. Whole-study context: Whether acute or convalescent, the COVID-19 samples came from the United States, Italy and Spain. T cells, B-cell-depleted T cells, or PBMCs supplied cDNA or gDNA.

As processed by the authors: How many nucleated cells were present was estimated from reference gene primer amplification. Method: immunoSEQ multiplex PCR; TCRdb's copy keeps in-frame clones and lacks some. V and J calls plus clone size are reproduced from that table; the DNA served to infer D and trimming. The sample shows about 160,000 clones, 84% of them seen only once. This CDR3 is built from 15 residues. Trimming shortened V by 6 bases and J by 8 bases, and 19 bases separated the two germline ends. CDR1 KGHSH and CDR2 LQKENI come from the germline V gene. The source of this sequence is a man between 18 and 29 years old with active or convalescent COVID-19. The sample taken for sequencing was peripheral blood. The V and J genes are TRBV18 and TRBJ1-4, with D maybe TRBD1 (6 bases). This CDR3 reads CASSGQPKKLEKLFF. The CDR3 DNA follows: TGTGCCAGCTCCGGACAGCCTAAGAAGCTAGAAAAACTGTTTTTT.